The rows below give T cell receptor beta chains drawn from one sample of a study of T cell changes during pregnancy in multiple sclerosis. Sequenced by immunoSEQ multiplex PCR; TCRdb stores in-frame clones only, minus some. Of about 80,000 clones in the sample, about 88% are singletons; the top ten hold about 1.9%. Sequenced material: peripheral blood, taken before pregnancy. These receptors were collected from a female donor with multiple sclerosis, enrolled in a pregnancy study. The CDR3 runs from the conserved cysteine through the conserved F or W. The D gene is left open where the match is weak. Clone size is shown for a subset of rows, as once, few, many or a class of expanded clone.

size: -; J: TRBJ1-2; D: -; V: TRBV5-6; CDR3: CASSWEGGYGYTF; DNA: TGTGCCAGCAGCTGGGAAGGGGGTTATGGCTACACCTTC
size: -; J: TRBJ2-7; D: -; V: TRBV18; CDR3: CASSPSQGDEQYF; DNA: TGTGCCAGCTCACCATCGCAGGGCGACGAGCAGTACTTC
size: -; J: TRBJ2-1; D: -; V: TRBV5-4; CDR3: CASSPTTSSYNEQFF; DNA: TGTGCCAGCAGCCCTACCACGAGCTCCTACAATGAGCAGTTCTTC
size: -; J: TRBJ1-1; D: -; V: TRBV28; CDR3: CASCGTANTEAFF; DNA: TGTGCCAGTTGCGGCACCGCGAACACTGAAGCTTTCTTT
size: -; J: TRBJ2-6; D: -; V: TRBV14; CDR3: CASSQGSSGANVLTF; DNA: TGTGCCAGCAGCCAAGGGAGCTCTGGGGCCAACGTCCTGACTTTC
size: once; J: TRBJ2-5; D: -; V: TRBV5-4; CDR3: CASSLGVTQETQYF; DNA: TGTGCCAGCAGCTTGGGAGTAACCCAAGAGACCCAGTACTTC
size: once; J: TRBJ1-2; D: TRBD1; V: TRBV9; CDR3: CASSPGTGFPHYGYTF; DNA: TGTGCCAGCAGCCCCGGGACAGGGTTCCCTCACTATGGCTACACCTTC
size: -; J: TRBJ2-3; D: -; V: TRBV2; CDR3: CASRRRGTDTQYF; DNA: TGTGCCAGCAGGCGGCGGGGCACAGATACGCAGTATTTT
size: -; J: TRBJ1-2; D: -; V: TRBV11-2; CDR3: CASSPLDSAFYGYTF; DNA: TGTGCCAGCAGCCCTCTGGACAGTGCCTTCTATGGCTACACCTTC
size: -; J: TRBJ1-5; D: TRBD1; V: TRBV10-2; CDR3: CASSWSDRGYDQPQHF; DNA: TGCGCCAGCAGTTGGTCCGACAGGGGGTACGATCAGCCCCAGCATTTT
size: once; J: TRBJ1-1; D: TRBD1; V: TRBV29-1; CDR3: CSVLPGQDIMNTEAFF; DNA: TGCAGCGTCTTACCGGGACAGGACATCATGAACACTGAAGCTTTCTTT
size: -; J: TRBJ2-3; D: TRBD1; V: TRBV19; CDR3: CASSISYRGTSTPTDTQYF; DNA: TGTGCCAGTAGTATAAGCTACAGGGGAACGTCGACCCCCACAGATACGCAGTATTTT
size: -; J: TRBJ2-6; D: -; V: TRBV15; CDR3: CATGLSGSGANVLTF; DNA: TGTGCCACCGGACTTTCGGGGTCGGGGGCCAACGTCCTGACTTTC
size: -; J: TRBJ1-1; D: -; V: TRBV7-3; CDR3: CASSGGAPNTEAFF; DNA: TGTGCCAGCAGCGGGGGGGCCCCGAACACTGAAGCTTTCTTT